Listed below are T cell receptor beta chains from one sample, sequenced in a study of blood T cells in healthy people across ages. Using its own MiXCR run on the 5' RACE reads, TCRdb lists one record per CDR3 protein. The sample includes roughly 680,000 distinct CDR3 sequences, 52% of them seen just once. Specimen: blood. The origin of the receptors is a woman at least 80 years old in good health. CDR3s include the opening cysteine and the closing phenylalanine or tryptophan. The D gene is left open where the match is weak. Not all rows give a size; the values are once, few, many and, for expanded clones, a class.

clone_size: few; v_call: TRBV7-2; j_call: TRBJ2-2; d_call: NA; cdr3_aa: CASSLGGWGTGELFF; cdr3_nt: TGTGCCAGCAGCTTAGGGGGATGGGGAACCGGGGAGCTGTTTTTT
clone_size: once; v_call: TRBV7-9; j_call: TRBJ2-5; d_call: NA; cdr3_aa: CASSLGTGGYQETQYF; cdr3_nt: TGTGCCAGCAGCTTAGGGACTGGCGGTTACCAAGAGACCCAGTACTTC
clone_size: NA; v_call: TRBV29-1; j_call: TRBJ1-2; d_call: TRBD1; cdr3_aa: CSVEDRRTGAGGYTF; cdr3_nt: TGCAGCGTTGAAGATCGTCGGACAGGGGCCGGTGGCTACACCTTC
clone_size: NA; v_call: TRBV5-1; j_call: TRBJ2-5; d_call: TRBD2; cdr3_aa: CASSLAWGREQYF; cdr3_nt: TGCGCCAGCAGCTTGGCCTGGGGGAGGGAGCAGTACTTC
clone_size: many; v_call: TRBV7-2; j_call: TRBJ2-1; d_call: TRBD1; cdr3_aa: CASSRTGQYNEQFF; cdr3_nt: TGTGCCAGCAGCCGGACAGGGCAATACAATGAGCAGTTCTTC
clone_size: NA; v_call: TRBV14; j_call: TRBJ2-1; d_call: TRBD2; cdr3_aa: CASSQGQGLNNEQFF; cdr3_nt: TGTGCCAGCAGCCAAGGGCAGGGACTAAACAATGAGCAGTTCTTC
clone_size: many; v_call: TRBV20-1; j_call: TRBJ2-7; d_call: TRBD2; cdr3_aa: CSAKGGLAGERVSYEQYF; cdr3_nt: TGCAGTGCTAAGGGGGGACTAGCGGGAGAGAGAGTTAGTTACGAGCAGTACTTC
clone_size: NA; v_call: TRBV5-1; j_call: TRBJ2-1; d_call: TRBD2; cdr3_aa: CASSLRPGGSGRASYNEQFF; cdr3_nt: TGCGCCAGCAGCCTTCGCCCTGGGGGTAGCGGGAGGGCCTCCTACAATGAGCAGTTCTTC
clone_size: NA; v_call: TRBV10-3; j_call: TRBJ1-2; d_call: TRBD1; cdr3_aa: CAISESTGNGYTF; cdr3_nt: TGTGCCATCAGTGAGTCGACAGGGAATGGCTACACCTTC
clone_size: once; v_call: TRBV29-1; j_call: TRBJ1-1; d_call: NA; cdr3_aa: CSERRGDTEAFF; cdr3_nt: TGCAGCGAAAGGAGGGGCGACACTGAAGCTTTCTTT
clone_size: NA; v_call: TRBV7-9; j_call: TRBJ2-3; d_call: NA; cdr3_aa: CASSLARPRSTDTQYF; cdr3_nt: TGTGCCAGCAGCTTAGCGCGTCCCAGAAGCACAGATACGCAGTATTTT
clone_size: NA; v_call: TRBV27; j_call: TRBJ2-3; d_call: NA; cdr3_aa: CASSQGPTQYF; cdr3_nt: TGTGCCAGCAGTCAGGGCCCAACGCAGTATTTT
clone_size: few; v_call: TRBV29-1; j_call: TRBJ1-5; d_call: NA; cdr3_aa: CSVASQGTQPQHF; cdr3_nt: TGCAGCGTTGCATCGCAGGGGACTCAGCCCCAGCATTTT
clone_size: many; v_call: TRBV7-2; j_call: TRBJ1-1; d_call: NA; cdr3_aa: CASSLSVNTEAFF; cdr3_nt: TGTGCCAGCAGCTTATCAGTGAACACTGAAGCTTTCTTT
clone_size: NA; v_call: TRBV27; j_call: TRBJ2-7; d_call: NA; cdr3_aa: CASQRGGEDYEQYF; cdr3_nt: TGTGCCAGCCAGCGAGGAGGGGAGGACTACGAGCAGTACTTC
clone_size: NA; v_call: TRBV20-1; j_call: TRBJ1-5; d_call: NA; cdr3_aa: CSARTAGDNQPQHF; cdr3_nt: TGCAGTGCCCGAACGGCAGGGGACAATCAGCCCCAGCATTTT
clone_size: NA; v_call: TRBV6-5; j_call: TRBJ2-5; d_call: NA; cdr3_aa: CASSTTGMQETQYF; cdr3_nt: TGTGCCAGCAGTACCACGGGGATGCAAGAGACCCAGTACTTC
clone_size: few; v_call: TRBV12-3/TRBV12-4; j_call: TRBJ2-5; d_call: NA; cdr3_aa: CASSVSGVETQYF; cdr3_nt: TGTGCCAGCAGTGTTAGCGGTGTAGAGACCCAGTACTTC
clone_size: few; v_call: TRBV7-2; j_call: TRBJ2-2; d_call: NA; cdr3_aa: CASSIRGEGELFF; cdr3_nt: TGTGCCAGCAGTATAAGGGGAGAAGGGGAGCTGTTTTTT
clone_size: many; v_call: TRBV25-1; j_call: TRBJ2-3; d_call: NA; cdr3_aa: CASSAQLDTQYF; cdr3_nt: TGTGCCAGCAGTGCCCAATTAGATACGCAGTATTTT
clone_size: NA; v_call: TRBV7-9; j_call: TRBJ2-2; d_call: TRBD1; cdr3_aa: CASSSWTGFIGELFF; cdr3_nt: TGTGCCAGCAGCTCATGGACAGGTTTTATCGGGGAGCTGTTTTTT
clone_size: many; v_call: TRBV28; j_call: TRBJ2-7; d_call: TRBD2; cdr3_aa: CASKLLGAGGLYEQYF; cdr3_nt: TGTGCCAGCAAGTTACTAGGGGCGGGAGGTCTCTACGAGCAGTACTTC
clone_size: few; v_call: TRBV20-1; j_call: TRBJ2-1; d_call: TRBD2; cdr3_aa: CSARDLETSGNEQFF; cdr3_nt: TGCAGTGCTAGAGATCTCGAGACTAGCGGCAATGAGCAGTTCTTC
clone_size: NA; v_call: TRBV18; j_call: TRBJ2-2; d_call: TRBD1; cdr3_aa: CASSRGQGTGELFF; cdr3_nt: TGTGCCAGCTCACGAGGACAGGGCACCGGGGAGCTGTTTTTT
clone_size: many; v_call: TRBV12-3/TRBV12-4; j_call: TRBJ1-5; d_call: NA; cdr3_aa: CASSFFTGGNQPQHF; cdr3_nt: TGTGCCAGCAGTTTCTTCACAGGAGGCAATCAGCCCCAGCATTTT
clone_size: NA; v_call: TRBV20-1; j_call: TRBJ2-6; d_call: TRBD2; cdr3_aa: CSARSGGGSSGANVLTF; cdr3_nt: TGCAGTGCTAGGAGCGGGGGAGGTAGCTCTGGGGCCAACGTCCTGACTTTC
clone_size: NA; v_call: TRBV19; j_call: TRBJ1-5; d_call: NA; cdr3_aa: CASSNHRQPQHF; cdr3_nt: TGTGCCAGTAGCAACCATCGTCAGCCCCAGCATTTT
clone_size: NA; v_call: TRBV12-3/TRBV12-4; j_call: TRBJ1-5; d_call: NA; cdr3_aa: CASRLDTGQPQHF; cdr3_nt: TGTGCCAGCAGGCTAGATACGGGCCAGCCCCAGCATTTT
clone_size: many; v_call: TRBV28; j_call: TRBJ1-2; d_call: NA; cdr3_aa: CASSSQGHGYTF; cdr3_nt: TGTGCCAGCAGTTCACAGGGACATGGCTACACCTTC
clone_size: NA; v_call: TRBV9; j_call: TRBJ1-2; d_call: NA; cdr3_aa: CASSVGGYRGYTF; cdr3_nt: TGTGCCAGCAGCGTAGGGGGGTACCGTGGCTACACCTTC
clone_size: many; v_call: TRBV28; j_call: TRBJ2-4; d_call: TRBD2; cdr3_aa: CASSPGLAVGNIQYF; cdr3_nt: TGTGCCAGCAGTCCGGGACTAGCTGTCGGAAACATTCAGTACTTC
clone_size: NA; v_call: TRBV29-1; j_call: TRBJ2-5; d_call: NA; cdr3_aa: CSIEDGKTGIRTQYF; cdr3_nt: TGCAGCATTGAAGACGGGAAGACTGGAATCCGGACCCAGTACTTC
clone_size: NA; v_call: TRBV27; j_call: TRBJ2-6; d_call: NA; cdr3_aa: CASSFEVGGANVLTF; cdr3_nt: TGTGCCAGCAGTTTTGAGGTCGGTGGGGCCAACGTCCTGACTTTC
clone_size: many; v_call: TRBV7-6; j_call: TRBJ2-1; d_call: TRBD2; cdr3_aa: CASSLDQGLAGNEQFF; cdr3_nt: TGTGCCAGCAGCTTAGACCAAGGACTAGCGGGCAATGAGCAGTTCTTC
clone_size: NA; v_call: TRBV7-9; j_call: TRBJ1-6; d_call: NA; cdr3_aa: CASSLVASPLHF; cdr3_nt: TGTGCCAGCAGCTTAGTAGCGTCACCCCTCCACTTT
clone_size: NA; v_call: TRBV30; j_call: TRBJ2-7; d_call: TRBD2; cdr3_aa: CAWSRGGIHEQYF; cdr3_nt: TGTGCCTGGAGTCGCGGGGGGATCCACGAGCAGTACTTC
clone_size: NA; v_call: TRBV29-1; j_call: TRBJ2-7; d_call: TRBD1; cdr3_aa: CSASSGQGKYEQYF; cdr3_nt: TGCAGCGCTTCTTCGGGACAGGGAAAGTACGAGCAGTACTTC
clone_size: NA; v_call: TRBV18; j_call: TRBJ2-3; d_call: NA; cdr3_aa: CASSPQQGGTDTQYF; cdr3_nt: TGTGCCAGCTCACCACAACAGGGCGGCACAGATACGCAGTATTTT
clone_size: NA; v_call: TRBV29-1; j_call: TRBJ1-1; d_call: NA; cdr3_aa: CSATTDSEAFF; cdr3_nt: TGCAGCGCAACGACGGACTCCGAAGCTTTCTTT
clone_size: many; v_call: TRBV9; j_call: TRBJ2-1; d_call: NA; cdr3_aa: CASSVGGGDTNEQFF; cdr3_nt: TGTGCCAGCAGCGTAGGCGGGGGCGATACAAATGAGCAGTTCTTC
clone_size: NA; v_call: TRBV27; j_call: TRBJ2-5; d_call: NA; cdr3_aa: CANSPRFQETQYF; cdr3_nt: TGTGCCAACAGTCCCCGTTTTCAAGAGACCCAGTACTTC
clone_size: NA; v_call: TRBV20-1; j_call: TRBJ1-5; d_call: TRBD1; cdr3_aa: CSAIDRGWNQPQHF; cdr3_nt: TGCAGTGCCATTGACAGGGGGTGGAATCAGCCCCAGCATTTT
clone_size: many; v_call: TRBV5-1; j_call: TRBJ1-2; d_call: NA; cdr3_aa: CASSLAAASNYGYTF; cdr3_nt: TGCGCCAGCAGCTTGGCCGCTGCTTCTAACTATGGCTACACCTTC
clone_size: NA; v_call: TRBV2; j_call: TRBJ2-1; d_call: NA; cdr3_aa: CASSEEAEQFF; cdr3_nt: TGTGCCAGCAGTGAAGAGGCTGAGCAGTTCTTC
clone_size: once; v_call: TRBV3-1; j_call: TRBJ2-5; d_call: TRBD1; cdr3_aa: CASSQTGDNERYF; cdr3_nt: TGTGCCAGCAGCCAAACAGGGGACAATGAGCGGTACTTC